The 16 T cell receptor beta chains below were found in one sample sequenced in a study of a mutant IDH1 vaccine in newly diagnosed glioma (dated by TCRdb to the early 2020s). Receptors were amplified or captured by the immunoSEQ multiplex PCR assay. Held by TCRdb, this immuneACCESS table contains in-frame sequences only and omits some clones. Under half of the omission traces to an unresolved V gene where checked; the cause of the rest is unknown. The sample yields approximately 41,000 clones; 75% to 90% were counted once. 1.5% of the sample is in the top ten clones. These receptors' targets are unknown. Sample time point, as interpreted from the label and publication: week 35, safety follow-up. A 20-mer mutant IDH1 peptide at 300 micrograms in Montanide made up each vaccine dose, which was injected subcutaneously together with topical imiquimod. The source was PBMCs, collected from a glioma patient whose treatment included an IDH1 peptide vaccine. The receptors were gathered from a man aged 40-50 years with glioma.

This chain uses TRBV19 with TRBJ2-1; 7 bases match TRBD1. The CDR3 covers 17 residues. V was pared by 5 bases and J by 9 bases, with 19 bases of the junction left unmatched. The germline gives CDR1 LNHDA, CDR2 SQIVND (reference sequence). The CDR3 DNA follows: TGTGCCAGTAGTCGCCGACAGGGTACCCCTTATGGGGGTGAGCAGTTCTTC. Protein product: CASSRRQGTPYGGEQFF. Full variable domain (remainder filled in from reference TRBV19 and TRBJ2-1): DGGITQSPKYLFRKEGQNVTLSCEQNLNHDAMYWYRQDPGQGLRLIYYSQIVNDFQKGDIAEGYSVSREKKESFPLTVTSAQKNPTAFYLCASSRRQGTPYGGEQFFGPGTRLTVL.

The CDR3 sequence: CASSPWWLAGSHQETQYF. In nucleotides, the CDR3 is TGTGCCAGCAGTCCCTGGTGGCTAGCGGGTTCCCATCAAGAGACCCAGTACTTC. The chain combines TRBV25-1 with TRBJ2-5, with TRBD2 matching over 8 bases. The V and J ends lost 5 bases and 2 bases, in that order; junction bases with no gene match: 16. The CDR3 contains 18 residues. CDR1 MGHDK and CDR2 SYGVNS come from the germline V gene.

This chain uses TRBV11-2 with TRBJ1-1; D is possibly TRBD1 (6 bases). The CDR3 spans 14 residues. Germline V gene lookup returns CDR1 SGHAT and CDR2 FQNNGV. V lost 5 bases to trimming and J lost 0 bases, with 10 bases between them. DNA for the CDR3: TGTGCCAGCAGCCCAGGGACACTGAACACTGAAGCTTTCTTT. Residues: CASSPGTLNTEAFF.

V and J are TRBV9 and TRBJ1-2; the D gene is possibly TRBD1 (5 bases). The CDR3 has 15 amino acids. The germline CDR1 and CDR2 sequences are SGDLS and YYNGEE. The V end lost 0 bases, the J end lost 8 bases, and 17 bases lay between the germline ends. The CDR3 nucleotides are TGTGCCAGCAGCGTAGTTGCGGACGGGGCCCACGGCTACACCTTC. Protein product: CASSVVADGAHGYTF.

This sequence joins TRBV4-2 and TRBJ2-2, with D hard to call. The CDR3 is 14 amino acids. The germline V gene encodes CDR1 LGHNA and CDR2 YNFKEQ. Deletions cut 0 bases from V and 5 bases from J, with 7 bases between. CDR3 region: CASSQDIQTGELFF. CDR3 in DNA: TGTGCCAGCAGCCAAGATATTCAGACCGGGGAGCTGTTTTTT.

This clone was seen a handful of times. CDR3 sequence reads: CASSQLVGSSYEQYF. In DNA form, the CDR3 reads TGTGCCAGCAGCCAGCTAGTGGGGAGCTCCTACGAGCAGTACTTC. V and J are TRBV5-6 and TRBJ2-7; D is possibly TRBD2 (5 bases). Looked up from germline, CDR1 is SGHDT and CDR2 is YYEEEE. V was clipped by 4 bases and J by 0 bases, with 14 bases between them. The CDR3 is 15 amino acids.

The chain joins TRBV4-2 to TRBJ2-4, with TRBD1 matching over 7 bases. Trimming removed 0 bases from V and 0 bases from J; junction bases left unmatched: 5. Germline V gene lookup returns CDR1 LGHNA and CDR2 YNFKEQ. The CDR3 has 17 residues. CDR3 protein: CASSQDEGAGAKNIQYF. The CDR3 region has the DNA TGTGCCAGCAGCCAAGATGAGGGGGCTGGAGCCAAAAACATTCAGTACTTC.

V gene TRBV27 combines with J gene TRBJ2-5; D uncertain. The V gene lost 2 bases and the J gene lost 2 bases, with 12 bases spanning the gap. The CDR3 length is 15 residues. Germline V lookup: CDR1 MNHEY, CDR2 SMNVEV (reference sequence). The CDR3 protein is CASSLSWGSQETQYF. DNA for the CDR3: TGTGCCAGCAGTTTAAGTTGGGGTAGTCAAGAGACCCAGTACTTC.

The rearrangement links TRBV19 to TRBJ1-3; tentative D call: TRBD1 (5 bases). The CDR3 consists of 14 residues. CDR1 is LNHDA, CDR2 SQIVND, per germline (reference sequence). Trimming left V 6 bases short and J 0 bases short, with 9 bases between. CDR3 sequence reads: CASRVQVSGNTIYF. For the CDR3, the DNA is TGTGCCAGTAGGGTACAGGTCTCTGGAAACACCATATATTTT.

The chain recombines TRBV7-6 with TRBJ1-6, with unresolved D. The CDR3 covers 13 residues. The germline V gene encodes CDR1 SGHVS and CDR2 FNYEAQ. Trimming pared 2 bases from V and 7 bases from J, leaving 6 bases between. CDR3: CASSLSTNSPLHF. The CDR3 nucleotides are TGTGCCAGCAGCTTAAGCACCAATTCACCCCTCCACTTT.

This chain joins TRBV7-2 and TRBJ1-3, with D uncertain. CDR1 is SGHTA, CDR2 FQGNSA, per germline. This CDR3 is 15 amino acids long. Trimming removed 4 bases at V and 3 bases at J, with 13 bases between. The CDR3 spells CASSSVGFGGNTIYF. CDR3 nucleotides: TGTGCCAGCAGCTCAGTGGGGTTTGGTGGAAACACCATATATTTT.

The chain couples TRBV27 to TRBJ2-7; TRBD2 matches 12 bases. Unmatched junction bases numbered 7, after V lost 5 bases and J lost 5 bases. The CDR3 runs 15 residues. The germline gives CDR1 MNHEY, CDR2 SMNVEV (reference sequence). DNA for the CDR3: TGTGCCAGCAGTCCCCGACTAGCGGGAGCCAACGAGCAGTACTTC. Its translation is CASSPRLAGANEQYF.

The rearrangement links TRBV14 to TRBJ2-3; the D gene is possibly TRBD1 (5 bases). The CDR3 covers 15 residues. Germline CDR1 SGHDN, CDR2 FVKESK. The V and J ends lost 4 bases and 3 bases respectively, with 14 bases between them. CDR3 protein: CASSPEYRLTDTQYF. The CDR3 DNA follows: TGTGCCAGCAGCCCCGAGTACAGGTTAACAGATACGCAGTATTTT.

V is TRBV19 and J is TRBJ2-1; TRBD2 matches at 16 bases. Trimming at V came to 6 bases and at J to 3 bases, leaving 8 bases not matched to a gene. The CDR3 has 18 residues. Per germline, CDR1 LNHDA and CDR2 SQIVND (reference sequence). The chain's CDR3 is CASSGTSGRAQDYNEQFF. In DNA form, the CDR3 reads TGTGCCAGTAGCGGGACTAGCGGGAGGGCACAGGACTACAATGAGCAGTTCTTC.

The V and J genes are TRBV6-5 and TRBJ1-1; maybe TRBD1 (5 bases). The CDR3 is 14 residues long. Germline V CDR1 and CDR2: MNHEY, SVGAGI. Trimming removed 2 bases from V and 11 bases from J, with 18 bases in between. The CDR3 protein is CASSYRQGSISAFF. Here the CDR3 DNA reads TGTGCCAGCAGTTACCGGCAGGGCAGTATTTCGGCTTTCTTT.

The CDR3 coding sequence is TGTGCCACCAGCAGAGATTCAGGGACTAATTCACCCCTCCACTTT. This encodes CATSRDSGTNSPLHF. The V call is TRBV15, the J call TRBJ1-6; tentatively, D is TRBD1 (5 bases). The CDR3 totals 15 residues. The ends were cut back, 0 bases at V and 6 bases at J, with 9 bases in the middle. Germline loops: CDR1 LNHNV, CDR2 YYDKDF (reference sequence).